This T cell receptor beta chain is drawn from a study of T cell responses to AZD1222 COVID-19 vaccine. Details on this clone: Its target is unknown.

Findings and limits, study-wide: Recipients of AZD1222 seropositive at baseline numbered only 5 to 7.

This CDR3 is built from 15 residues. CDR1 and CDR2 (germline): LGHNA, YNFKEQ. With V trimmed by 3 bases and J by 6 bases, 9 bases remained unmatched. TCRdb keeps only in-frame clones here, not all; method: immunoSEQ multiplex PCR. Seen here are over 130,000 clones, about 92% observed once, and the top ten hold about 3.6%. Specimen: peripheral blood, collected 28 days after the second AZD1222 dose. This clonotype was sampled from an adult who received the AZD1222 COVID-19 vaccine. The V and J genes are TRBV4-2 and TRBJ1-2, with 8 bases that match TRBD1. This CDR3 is CASSHERPGQDGYTF. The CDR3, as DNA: TGTGCCAGCAGCCATGAGAGACCGGGACAGGATGGCTACACCTTC.